Below, 10 T cell receptor beta chains from the same sample are listed, as sequenced in a study of shared clonotypes between healthy human individuals. The data were produced by immunoSEQ multiplex PCR, yet TCRdb's version contains in-frame clones alone and is incomplete. The sample lists about 2.4 million clones; approximately 93% were seen once. Sequencing input: naive CD4+ T cells from PBMCs. Specified subset: CD45RA+ positively selected. The receptors derive from a man between 18 and 35 years old in good health. Some clones in this sample may be carry-over from other donors' samples.

The V gene is TRBV7-8, the J gene TRBJ2-3, with D unresolved. The CDR3 has 15 amino acids. The germline V gene encodes CDR1 SGHVS and CDR2 FQNEAQ. V dropped 5 bases and J dropped 0 bases, with 12 bases sitting between them. This chain's CDR3 is CASSRTQPSTDTQYF. The CDR3 region has the DNA TGTGCCAGCAGCCGTACTCAACCTAGCACAGATACGCAGTATTTT.

The chain combines TRBV19 with TRBJ2-5; D is uncertain. V was clipped by 5 bases and J by 0 bases, with 16 bases between them. Germline CDR1 and CDR2: LNHDA and SQIVND (reference sequence). This CDR3 is 16 amino acids long. CDR3 amino acids: CASSSRRTDNQETQYF. DNA of the CDR3: TGTGCCAGTAGTTCCCGCCGGACCGATAACCAAGAGACCCAGTACTTC.

V usage is TRBV18 and J usage is TRBJ2-7; a possible D gene is TRBD2 (6 bases). The CDR3 sequence is 13 residues long. V dropped 1 base and J dropped 5 bases, with 9 bases sitting between them. Germline-derived CDR1 and CDR2 are KGHSH and LQKENI. The CDR3 here is CASSPLVADEQYF. The CDR3 DNA follows: TGTGCCAGCTCACCACTCGTAGCGGACGAGCAGTACTTC. The full variable domain, its missing parts supplied by reference TRBV18 and TRBJ2-7, is NAGVMQNPRHLVRRRGQEARLRCSPMKGHSHVYWYRQLPEEGLKFMVYLQKENIIDESGMPKERFSAEFPKEGPSILRIQQVVRGDSAAYFCASSPLVADEQYFGPGTRLTVT.

As regards this clone: At the DNA level, this CDR3 is encoded by other sequences in the same sample as well. This chain's CDR3 is CASRLAGGSYEQYF. CDR3 in DNA: TGTGCCAGCAGACTAGCGGGAGGCTCCTACGAGCAGTACTTC. The gene calls are TRBV28 and TRBJ2-7; TRBD2 agrees at 12 bases. This CDR3 comprises 14 residues. V shed 6 bases, J shed 0 bases, and the junction held 0 bases outside the gene matches. CDR1 is MDHEN, CDR2 SYDVKM, per germline.

The chain uses TRBV5-6 and TRBJ2-2; D is possibly TRBD1 (6 bases). V lost 1 base to trimming and J lost 2 bases, with 12 bases between them. The CDR3 contains 16 residues. CDR1 and CDR2 (germline): SGHDT, YYEEEE. The CDR3 here is CASSLYRALNTGELFF. CDR3 nucleotides: TGTGCCAGCAGCTTGTACAGGGCCTTAAACACCGGGGAGCTGTTTTTT.

CDR3 sequence: CASSEWGGGSNTGELFF. The CDR3 nucleotides are TGTGCCAGCAGTGAATGGGGTGGCGGTAGTAACACCGGGGAGCTGTTTTTT. The chain combines TRBV25-1 with TRBJ2-2; D is unresolved. Germline V gene lookup returns CDR1 MGHDK and CDR2 SYGVNS. CDR3 length: 17 residues. V was clipped by 1 base and J by 2 bases, with 14 bases between them.

The chain couples TRBV5-6 to TRBJ2-1; the match to TRBD2 covers 12 bases. V was clipped by 4 bases and J by 8 bases; unmatched bases: 13. This CDR3 region has 17 residues. Germline V lookup: CDR1 SGHDT, CDR2 YYEEEE. The chain's CDR3 is CASSKPGRLAGVDEQFF. The CDR3 region has the DNA TGTGCCAGCAGCAAGCCAGGGAGACTAGCGGGAGTAGATGAGCAGTTCTTC. Variable domain in full (rest from reference TRBV5-6 and TRBJ2-1): DAGVTQSPTHLIKTRGQQVTLRCSPKSGHDTVSWYQQALGQGPQFIFQYYEEEERQRGNFPDRFSGHQFPNYSSELNVNALLLGDSALYLCASSKPGRLAGVDEQFFGPGTRLTVL.

This chain uses TRBV5-1 with TRBJ1-2, with a tentative D call TRBD1 (5 bases). The CDR3 loop spans 15 amino acids. Germline V gene sequence: CDR1 SGHRS, CDR2 YFSETQ. Trimming left V 3 bases short and J 2 bases short, with 14 bases between. The CDR3 region has the DNA TGCGCCAGCAGCTCGGAATGGGGGGGAAACTATGGCTACACCTTC. It yields the protein CASSSEWGGNYGYTF.

The V call is TRBV19, the J call TRBJ1-1; D not resolved. Trimming took 5 bases from V and 0 from J, leaving 19 bases between them. The CDR3 contains 17 residues. Germline assignment: CDR1 LNHDA and CDR2 SQIVND (reference sequence). CDR3 coding DNA: TGTGCCAGTAGTCTGGGGTCTGTGGGCTGGGTGAACACTGAAGCTTTCTTT. Translated: CASSLGSVGWVNTEAFF.

A few counts support this clone. In the same sample, other DNA sequences code for this CDR3. The J gene is TRBJ2-7, the V gene TRBV2, with 8 nucleotides matching TRBD1. The CDR3 consists of 14 residues. From germline, CDR1 is SNHLY and CDR2 FYNNEI. V trimming: 3 bases; J trimming: 3 bases; junction bases outside the gene matches: 4. CDR3 bases: TGTGCCAGCAGTGATCAGGGGGCAGGCTACGAGCAGTACTTC. Protein sequence: CASSDQGAGYEQYF. Together with reference TRBV2 and TRBJ2-7, the CDR3 gives the full variable domain: EPEVTQTPSHQVTQMGQEVILRCVPISNHLYFYWYRQILGQKVEFLVSFYNNEISEKSEIFDDQFSVERPDGSNFTLKIRSTKLEDSAMYFCASSDQGAGYEQYFGPGTRLTVT.